One T cell receptor beta chain is described in this entry. This clone showed up just a few times. Its specific antigen is unknown. It is likely a read error: a sequence one base away is far more abundant. Using the deep immunoSEQ assay, multiplex PCR amplified TCR CDR3 regions from genomic DNA. Extracted genomic DNA from each cell subset was spread evenly across all wells of several immunoSEQ 96-well plates, with each plate serving as a replicate. Each replicate PCR for sorted subsets received around 210 ng genomic DNA, equal to roughly 30,000 T cell genomes. Purified libraries were measured with a Qubit 3.0 fluorometer, size-checked on a Bioanalyzer 2100, and measured again with the KAPA Library Quantification kit. A separate single-read 150-cycle Illumina NextSeq 550 flow cell was used to sequence each immunoSEQ 96-well plate. Per the authors' processing: Because only junctional sequences without quality scores were contained in the immunoSEQ output, filtering matching that applied to full-length reads could not be performed. To assign V/J genes and CDR3, sequences were annotated using PyIR, a Python wrapper for IgBLAST v1.9, with IMGT germline references. Reads were filtered out if the reads had weak V/J assignments (E-value above 1e-6), no CDR3, stop codons, out-of-frame junctions, or ambiguous translated residues. A V3J clonotype was defined by an identical inferred V gene, J gene, and CDR3 amino acid sequence. Percentage overlap between repertoires was calculated by dividing the number of shared unique clonotypes by the size of the smaller repertoire. Richness of each repertoire was evaluated using RTK rarefaction, the Chao1 estimator, and Recon v2.1 estimates of unobserved clonotypes. OLGA was used to compute generation probabilities for all TCRbeta clonotypes that the gDNA method yielded from a handful of donors. What TCRdb holds here is the immuneACCESS table cut down to in-frame rearrangements. Part of the clones is not present; checked against another copy, under half of the missing clones reflect an unresolved V gene, and the others are unexplained. V and J calls and clone size are as listed in that table; D and trimming were resolved from the DNA. This sample holds some 680,000 clones; around four fifths were observed only once. The ten largest clones take up around 1.7% of the sample.

This specimen comes from a study of shared clonotypes between healthy human individuals (TCRdb year 2020). Some background on the complete study: A couple of women and a few men aged 18 to 49 years were included in the cohort. Each donor's leukapheresis produced roughly between about 0.9 and 9.5 billion PBMCs. To increase sequencing depth and limit assay-specific biases, TCR repertoire library preparation and sequencing were carried out by different laboratories using diverse techniques. For each donor, three plates each were used for CD4 naive and CD4 memory, two plates were used for CD8 naive, and one plate was used for CD8 memory. The study deeply sequenced blood TCR repertoires of about 5 healthy adults to estimate repertoire size and the extent of clonotype sharing between individuals. Paper-wide results and their limitations: About 5% of naive CD4, approximately 3.7% of naive CD8, around 2.3% of memory CD4, and roughly 0.4% of memory CD8 clonotypes were shared across several donors. Sampling was limited to blood, and TCR repertoires in tissue likely differ from TCR repertoires in blood. Compared with non-shared clonotypes, the clonotypes found in all four sorted-subset donors had higher generation probabilities. Larger estimated clonotype richness was generally found for naive subsets than for memory subsets. The small number of donors limited the genetic and exposure-history diversity represented. Pairwise subsampling led to the expectation that sequencing depth would affect the degree of clonotype sharing among donors. Even with the large sequencing depth, rarefaction of the sorted-subset datasets indicated that sequencing was incomplete.

The germline V gene sets CDR1 to SGHRS and CDR2 to YFSETQ. Its CDR3 holds 14 amino acids, cysteine through phenylalanine. Just the 42-base CDR3 DNA is kept, in frame starting at base 1. V drops 4 bases and J drops 3 bases, leaving 14 bases in between. The donors were healthy, HIV-negative adults with no recently reported acute infections or vaccinations. Only Caucasian adults living in Nashville, Tennessee, USA were represented among the donors. Magnetic negative selection was used to enrich CD4+ T cells, after which naive cells were positively selected on CD45RA and the negative fraction became the memory subset. Blood was obtained by leukapheresis, after which PBMCs were separated by Ficoll-Histopaque density gradient centrifugation and cryopreserved in liquid nitrogen vapor phase. Analytical flow cytometry was used to check the purity and quantity of each magnetically sorted T cell population. Genomic DNA was isolated from each sorted fraction and quantified by UV absorbance on a Nanodrop 2000c.

The source material was memory CD4+ T cells sorted from blood. What the cell subset or site label conveys for this sample: CD45RA-negative fraction. The clonotype originates from a woman aged 30 to 39 in good health. The rearrangement joined TRBV5-1 to TRBJ2-7; the D call is tentative, TRBD1 or TRBD2, as each matches 7 bases. At the DNA level, the sequence is TGCGCCAGCAGCCTTCAGGGGGGGGGCTACGAGCAGTACTTC. Its amino acids are CASSLQGGGYEQYF.